Shown below are 19 T cell receptor beta chains from a single sample sequenced in a study of T cell responses to AZD1222 COVID-19 vaccine. Assay: immunoSEQ multiplex PCR; the TCRdb copy retains only in-frame clones and omits some. The data show 85,000 to 100,000 clones, with less than 90% seen just once and approximately 5.2% held by the top ten. The source was peripheral blood, collected 28 days after the second AZD1222 dose. Receptors were obtained from an adult who received the AZD1222 COVID-19 vaccine.

The V gene is TRBV6-5, the J gene TRBJ2-1; TRBD1 aligns across 9 bases. In germline, CDR1 is MNHEY, CDR2 SVGAGI. The CDR3 spans 15 residues. V lost 2 bases, J lost 4 bases, and 3 bases stayed unmatched. DNA for the CDR3: TGTGCCAGCAGTTACACGGGACAGGGATACAATGAGCAGTTCTTC. It specifies CASSYTGQGYNEQFF.

The rearrangement joins TRBV19 to TRBJ1-5; unclear D gene. V was cut by 7 bases and J by 3 bases, with 22 bases left in between. Germline lookup yields CDR1 LNHDA and CDR2 SQIVND (reference sequence). The CDR3 extends over 17 amino acids. CDR3 bases: TGTGCCAGTATGGTAGGCCACGGGGTAAAGCACAATCAGCCCCAGCATTTT. Translation: CASMVGHGVKHNQPQHF.

A few counts support this clone. The chain recombines TRBV4-1 with TRBJ1-1; D might be TRBD1 (6 bases). Germline V CDR1 and CDR2: MGHRA, YSYEKL. The CDR3 runs to 13 residues. Trimming stripped 7 bases from V and 0 bases from J, with 9 bases between. The CDR3 DNA follows: TGCGCCAGCACTACAGGGATGAACACTGAAGCTTTCTTT. Its protein is CASTTGMNTEAFF.

The chain employs TRBV6-6 and TRBJ1-5; no reliable D call. The germline gives CDR1 MNHNY, CDR2 SVGAGI (reference sequence). Deletions cut 7 bases from V and 2 bases from J, with 15 bases between. CDR3 length: 15 amino acids. The CDR3 DNA follows: TGTGCCAGCAAGTTCGAGCCGGCGGGCAATCAGCCCCAGCATTTT. Protein product: CASKFEPAGNQPQHF.

The chain carries TRBV28 and TRBJ2-2, with D unresolved. CDR3 size: 13 residues. The germline V gene encodes CDR1 MDHEN and CDR2 SYDVKM. V lost 2 bases and J lost 9, with 10 bases in between. CDR3 DNA sequence: TGTGCCAGCAGTTTACGGACCGAATGGGAGCTGTTTTTT. Its translation is CASSLRTEWELFF.

The V call is TRBV14, the J call TRBJ1-3, with TRBD1 as a possible D gene (6 bases). The germline CDR1 and CDR2 sequences are SGHDN and FVKESK. CDR3 size: 15 residues. The germline V and J ends were trimmed by 1 base and 3 bases, with 10 bases remaining between them. CDR3 protein: CASSQGTEFGNTIYF. The CDR3 DNA is TGTGCCAGCAGCCAAGGGACAGAGTTTGGAAACACCATATATTTT. The entire variable domain, with the rest obtained from reference TRBV14 and TRBJ1-3, is as follows: EAGVTQFPSHSVIEKGQTVTLRCDPISGHDNLYWYRRVMGKEIKFLLHFVKESKQDESGMPNNRFLAERTGGTYSTLKVQPAELEDSGVYFCASSQGTEFGNTIYFGEGSWLTVV.

J is TRBJ2-7 and V is TRBV19; D possibly corresponds to TRBD1 (5 bases). This CDR3 contains 13 residues. Trimming left V 4 bases short and J 1 base short, with 8 bases between. Germline V gene lookup returns CDR1 LNHDA and CDR2 SQIVND (reference sequence). The CDR3 DNA reads as TGTGCCAGTAGTAAAGGACAATCCTACGAGCAGTACTTC. Protein product: CASSKGQSYEQYF.

The chain links TRBV19 to TRBJ1-5; D uncertain. The V and J ends lost 7 bases and 6 bases respectively, with 13 bases between them. Germline CDR1 is LNHDA and CDR2 is SQIVND (reference sequence). CDR3 length equals 13 residues. As DNA, the CDR3 is TGTGCCAGTACTGGCCAAACGATTCAGCCCCAGCATTTT. Amino acids: CASTGQTIQPQHF. Supplemented by reference TRBV19 and TRBJ1-5, the full variable domain reads DGGITQSPKYLFRKEGQNVTLSCEQNLNHDAMYWYRQDPGQGLRLIYYSQIVNDFQKGDIAEGYSVSREKKESFPLTVTSAQKNPTAFYLCASTGQTIQPQHFGDGTRLSIL.

V and J are TRBV5-4 and TRBJ2-5, with TRBD1 matching over 7 bases. V gave up 0 bases and J gave up 5 bases; unmatched junction bases: 4. Germline V gives CDR1 SGHNT, CDR2 YYREEE (reference sequence). This CDR3 contains 14 residues. The CDR3 sequence is CASSLVGTAETQYF. CDR3 DNA: TGTGCCAGCAGCTTGGTGGGGACAGCGGAGACCCAGTACTTC.

CDR3 region: CASSPGQNSNQPQHF. Written as DNA, the CDR3 is TGTGCCAGCAGCCCAGGACAGAATAGCAATCAGCCCCAGCATTTT. The chain carries TRBV9 and TRBJ1-5, with D tentatively TRBD1 (6 bases). CDR3 length: 15 amino acids. V lost 4 bases to trimming and J lost 0 bases, with 11 bases between them. CDR1 and CDR2 from the germline V gene are SGDLS and YYNGEE.

CDR3 coding DNA: TGCGCCAGCAGCCTCCAGGGGATGGCCGGGGAGCTGTTTTTT. The encoded protein is CASSLQGMAGELFF. The V and J genes are TRBV4-1 and TRBJ2-2, with a weak D call TRBD1 (6 bases). The CDR3 has 14 residues. Per germline, CDR1 MGHRA and CDR2 YSYEKL. V lost 4 bases and J lost 6, with 12 bases in between.

The chain links TRBV3-1 (or the pseudogene TRBV3-2) to TRBJ1-6; 9 bases align to TRBD1. The CDR3 has 15 residues. Germline assignment: CDR1 LGHDT and CDR2 YNNKEL (reference sequence). Trimming removed 1 base from V and 10 bases from J; junction bases left unmatched: 5. CDR3 protein: CASSQVRQGGSPLHF. The CDR3 DNA reads as TGTGCCAGCAGCCAAGTGAGACAGGGGGGATCACCCCTCCACTTT.

The gene calls are TRBV3-1 (or the pseudogene TRBV3-2) and TRBJ2-2, with a possible D match to TRBD2 (5 bases). The CDR3 has 15 residues. Between the trimmed V and J ends, which lost 3 bases and 6 bases, there was a span of 14 bases. CDR1 and CDR2 from the germline V gene are LGHDT and YNNKEL (reference sequence). The CDR3 is CASSQGVLASGELFF. The CDR3, as DNA: TGTGCCAGCAGCCAGGGAGTCTTGGCTTCCGGGGAGCTGTTTTTT.

The V call is TRBV6-5, the J call TRBJ2-1; 7 nucleotides agree with TRBD1. The ends lost 6 bases at V and 1 base at J; junction bases unmatched: 6. Germline CDR1 is MNHEY and CDR2 is SVGAGI. This CDR3 is built from 15 residues. CDR3 DNA sequence: TGTGCCAGCAGCGATCGACAGGGATCCTACAATGAGCAGTTCTTC. Its protein product is CASSDRQGSYNEQFF.

This clone has only one observation. V gene TRBV5-1 combines with J gene TRBJ1-5; a weak D match, TRBD1 (5 bases). In germline, CDR1 is SGHRS, CDR2 YFSETQ. The CDR3 is 15 amino acids. Deletions cut 4 bases from V and 6 bases from J, with 17 bases between. CDR3 in DNA: TGCGCCAGCAGCCCTGGTGCGGGGAGGGGTCAGCCCCAGCATTTT. It is translated as CASSPGAGRGQPQHF.

The V call is TRBV18, the J call TRBJ2-7, with 12 bases lining up with TRBD2. Germline V gene sequence: CDR1 KGHSH, CDR2 LQKENI. Trimming took 4 bases from V and 2 from J; bases not matched to a gene: 3. There are 15 residues in the CDR3. CDR3: CASSRGLAGPYEQYF. CDR3 DNA: TGTGCCAGCTCACGGGGACTAGCGGGCCCCTACGAGCAGTACTTC.

The J gene is TRBJ2-6, the V gene TRBV6-5; maybe TRBD1 (6 bases). V lost 5 bases to trimming and J lost 3 bases, with 11 bases between them. CDR3 size: 15 residues. Per the germline V gene, CDR1 is MNHEY and CDR2 is SVGAGI. The CDR3 nucleotides read TGTGCCAGCAGTCTCAGGGGAGATGGGGCCAACGTCCTGACTTTC. This gives the protein CASSLRGDGANVLTF.

In its sample, this clone was seen once. This sequence joins TRBV28 and TRBJ1-2; 10 bases map to TRBD1. CDR1 is MDHEN, CDR2 SYDVKM, per germline. The CDR3 is 16 amino acids. The V segment lost 6 bases and the J segment 7 bases; nucleotides outside the gene matches: 14. The chain's CDR3 is CASSSWGTGVEGGYTF. The CDR3 coding sequence is TGTGCCAGCAGCTCTTGGGGGACAGGGGTAGAGGGTGGCTACACCTTC.

The rearrangement joins TRBV30 to TRBJ1-5; no clear D gene. Germline V gene lookup returns CDR1 GTSNPN and CDR2 SVGIG (reference sequence). V lost 2 bases and J lost 6, with 14 bases in between. The CDR3 has 14 residues. The CDR3 nucleotides are TGTGCCTGGAGTTTGCTCGGGGAGACTCAGCCCCAGCATTTT. It translates to CAWSLLGETQPQHF.